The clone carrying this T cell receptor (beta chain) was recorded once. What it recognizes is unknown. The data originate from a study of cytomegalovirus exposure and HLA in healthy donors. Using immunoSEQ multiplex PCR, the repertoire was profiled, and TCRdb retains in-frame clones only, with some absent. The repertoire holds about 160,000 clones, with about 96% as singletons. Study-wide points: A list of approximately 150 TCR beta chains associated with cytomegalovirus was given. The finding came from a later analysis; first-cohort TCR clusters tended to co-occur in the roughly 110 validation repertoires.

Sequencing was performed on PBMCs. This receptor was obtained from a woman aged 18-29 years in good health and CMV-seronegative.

The CDR3: CASSSFGTSGGAGEKDTQYF. The CDR3 DNA sequence: TGTGCCAGCAGCTCCTTTGGGACTAGCGGGGGGGCTGGTGAGAAAGATACGCAGTATTTT. The genes are TRBV9 and TRBJ2-3; 16 positions agree with TRBD2. Trimming at V came to 4 bases and at J to 5 bases, leaving 16 bases not matched to a gene. Germline CDR1 is SGDLS and CDR2 is YYNGEE. The CDR3 spans 20 residues.